This T cell receptor (beta chain) was identified in a study of MAIT cells during Salmonella Paratyphi A infection (dated by TCRdb to 2015 to 2018). About the full investigation: Adult volunteers aged 18 to 60 swallowed one dose of 1-5x10^3 CFU of S. Paratyphi A strain NVGH308. Starting at diagnosis, the diagnosed volunteers took ciprofloxacin 500 mg twice daily for 14 days. Study-level results and caveats: A significant decrease in the space occupied by over-represented MAIT clonotypes was found from baseline to mid-infection (around 0.15 to 0.10), whereas no significant post-infection difference was found. Compared with healthy controls, diagnosed volunteers had more expansion or contraction among the top five MAIT clonotypes (around 0.52 versus 0.13), a finding that suggests the repertoire is reshaped by infection. Although the availability of volunteer samples limited sample sizes, the sizes were judged adequate for detecting differences between groups. MAIT TRBV usage was oligoclonal with a preference for TRBV20 and TRBV6, and infection appeared not to change this usage.

The library was generated by 5' RACE. TCRbeta was amplified by two rounds of PCR with Phusion High-Fidelity polymerase, and sample-specific barcodes were added in the primers. TCRbeta libraries were made through template-switch cDNA synthesis using SMARTScribe reverse transcriptase and a TRBC-specific primer. After barcoding, samples were pooled and then prepared using the NEBNext Ultra DNA Library Prep Kit for Illumina. Sequencing of the libraries took place on an Illumina MiSeq using the MiSeq reagent kit v2, 300 cycles. For the original study's pipeline: Jemultiplexer was used to demultiplex reads by barcode, and MiTCR with default parameters handled the alignment. Non-functional sequences were filtered out with VDJtools, and clonotypes were defined by amino acid sequence, with frequencies based on assigned sequence reads. Clonal space homeostasis binned clonotypes by frequency as over-represented (0.05-1), large, medium and small. TCRdb took the public reads, trimmed them with fastp at Q25, ran MiXCR for clone calling and kept in-frame beta chains. Each CDR3 protein appears once, grouped with its most common genes and DNA. These V and J calls derive from TCRdb rather than the authors' analysis. The sample table contains about 950 distinct CDR3 sequences; only one count was recorded for about a fifth of them. In total, the top ten clones hold around 45% of the sample.

Trimming takes 2 bases from V and 3 bases from J, and the germline ends sit 14 bases apart. The germline V gene encodes CDR1 MNHEY and CDR2 SMNVEV (reference sequence). The CDR3 starts with the cysteine, ends with the phenylalanine, and has 15 residues. Only the CDR3 DNA stays, 45 bases, in frame from base 1. As regards this clonotype: Which antigen it targets is not known. No per-base quality is available; no much larger clone lies one base away.

Sample time point, as interpreted from the label and publication: mid-infection, around enteric fever diagnosis. MAIT cells, defined as Valpha7.2+ CD161+ T cells, were identified and sorted by flow cytometry. Circulating MAIT cell TCRbeta repertoires were profiled longitudinally in more than 5 volunteers who developed enteric fever after controlled oral challenge with live Salmonella Paratyphi A. Each diagnosed volunteer contributed MAIT cell samples at pre-infection, mid-infection and post-infection timepoints. Enteric fever was diagnosed on the basis of Paratyphi A bacteremia and/or persistent fever above 38 degrees C lasting more than 12 hours. Infection was diagnosed in challenged volunteers between day 4 and day 7 after challenge. For RNA extraction, between roughly 5,000 and 11,000 MAIT cells per sample were sorted directly into RNAqueous-Micro lysis buffer. Lymphoprep gradient centrifugation was used to isolate peripheral blood mononuclear cells from blood samples and leukocyte cones. Cells were sorted on either a BD FACSAria Fusion or a BD FACSAria III sorter.

This clonotype originated in a person aged 18 to 70 who was deliberately infected with Salmonella Paratyphi A in a paratyphoid fever challenge study. The material sequenced was MAIT cells from blood, taken at the middle sampling point of the challenge study. The chain joins TRBV27 to TRBJ2-7; the D segment may tentatively be TRBD1 or TRBD2, each giving 7 matched bases. CDR3 reads: CASSLGQGGIYEQYF. DNA sequence: TGTGCCAGCAGTTTAGGGCAGGGGGGGATCTACGAGCAGTACTTC.